Presented here are 7 T cell receptor beta chains from one specimen sequenced in a study of T-cell reconstitution after alpha-beta-depleted transplantation in children (dated by TCRdb to about 2016). Libraries were prepared through PCR. TCRdb records Illumina HiSeq 2500 as the sequencer. Molecular barcoding was employed in the preparation of TCR libraries, with unique molecular identifiers being used to normalize TCRbeta repertoire quantification. TCRdb trimmed the raw reads at Q25, called clones with MiXCR and kept productive beta chains. Rows with a matching CDR3 protein are joined into one entry that keeps the most common DNA and genes. The sample table contains nearly 400,000 distinct CDR3 sequences; only one count was recorded for approximately 20% of them. Clones ranked in the top ten supply over 3.5% of the sample. The sample here was PBMCs from the stem cell graft donor, taken from the stem cell graft. The receptors were sampled from a human donor who donated a stem cell graft to a child with acute myeloid leukemia.

The chain recombines TRBV12-3 or TRBV12-4 with TRBJ1-2; 8 bases fit TRBD1. Losses at the gene ends were 3 bases for V and 4 bases for J; bases not matched to a gene: 13. The CDR3 has 17 amino acids. CDR3 loop: CASSFEGRRGLAYGYTF. The CDR3 bases are TGTGCCAGCAGTTTCGAAGGTCGCAGGGGGCTTGCCTATGGCTACACCTTC.

This clonotype showed up just a few times. This chain links TRBV7-2 with TRBJ2-5; TRBD2 agrees at 11 bases. CDR3 length: 15 amino acids. CDR1 is SGHTA and CDR2 is FQGNSA in the germline V gene. With V trimmed by 3 bases and J by 5 bases, 5 bases remained unmatched. CDR3 coding DNA: TGTGCCAGCAGCTTCGTAGCGGGAGGGGGGGAGACCCAGTACTTC. It codes for CASSFVAGGGETQYF.

The CDR3, as DNA: TGTGCCAGCAGCACGCCTAGCGGGAGATCCCCAGATACGCAGTATTTT. Translating it yields CASSTPSGRSPDTQYF. V is TRBV13 and J is TRBJ2-3; 10 bases map to TRBD2. V dropped 5 bases and J dropped 4; count of bases not matched to a gene: 9. CDR3 length equals 16 residues. Germline CDR1 and CDR2: PRHDT and FYEKMQ (reference sequence).

In its sample, this clonotype was seen a few times. The chain recombines TRBV20-1 with TRBJ2-4; D may be TRBD1 (5 bases). The CDR3 length is 15 residues. The ends were cut back, 0 bases at V and 5 bases at J, with 14 bases in the middle. Germline assignment: CDR1 DFQATT and CDR2 SNEGSKA (reference sequence). The CDR3 sequence: CSARDPWGAQNIQYF. CDR3 DNA sequence: TGCAGTGCTAGAGATCCCTGGGGCGCCCAAAACATTCAGTACTTC.

In this sample, this clonotype turned up a few times. The rearrangement uses TRBV29-1 and TRBJ2-1, with D possibly TRBD1 on 6 matching bases. Trimming stripped 6 bases from V and 16 bases from J, with 22 bases between. The CDR3 loop spans 12 amino acids. Germline CDR1 is SQVTM and CDR2 is ANQGSEA. This CDR3 reads CSVETPSGQIFF. The DNA of the CDR3 is TGCAGCGTAGAAACACCCTCCGGACAGATATTCTTC.

In DNA, the CDR3 is TGCGCCAGCAGCCAGCCCGGGACGGAGCAGTACTTC. Translating it yields CASSQPGTEQYF. V is TRBV4-1 and J is TRBJ2-7, with D perhaps TRBD1 or TRBD2 (5 bases each). Germline CDR1 is MGHRA and CDR2 is YSYEKL. This CDR3 contains 12 residues. The ends were cut back, 3 bases at V and 7 bases at J, with 10 bases in the middle.

Worth noting for this clonotype: A much larger clone differs from this one at a single base, so this may be a read error. This sequence joins TRBV20-1 and TRBJ2-7; TRBD2 matches 9 bases. CDR3 size: 13 residues. CDR1 DFQATT and CDR2 SNEGSKA come from the germline V gene (reference sequence). Here the CDR3 reads CSAPSGNSDEQYF. The CDR3 DNA follows: TGCAGTGCGCCTAGCGGGAACTCCGACGAGCAGTACTTC.